This is a list of T cell receptor beta chains from one sample in a study of long-term antiretroviral therapy in people with HIV. The table came from immunoSEQ multiplex PCR; TCRdb's copy has only in-frame clones and leaves some out. In the table there are about 19,000 clones, roughly 89% of which are singletons. The sequencing used unsorted PBMCs, collected 3 years after starting antiretroviral therapy. These receptor sequences come from a man in his forties or fifties with HIV. Each CDR3 is given with its conserved first and last residue. D genes are given only for firm matches. Clone sizes are given selectively: once, few, many, or a class where the clone is expanded.

V: TRBV28; D: TRBD1; J: TRBJ1-2; size: .; CDR3: CASSLRDRPNYGYTF; DNA: TGTGCCAGCAGTCTCCGGGACAGGCCAAACTATGGCTACACCTTC
V: TRBV5-5; D: .; J: TRBJ1-3; size: once; CDR3: CASSLAGVAGNTIYF; DNA: TGTGCCAGCAGCTTGGCGGGGGTTGCTGGAAACACCATATATTTT
V: TRBV2; D: .; J: TRBJ1-5; size: .; CDR3: CASRADSLNQPQHF; DNA: TGTGCCAGCAGAGCGGACAGTCTCAATCAGCCCCAGCATTTT
V: TRBV27; D: TRBD1; J: TRBJ2-5; size: .; CDR3: CASSVDRGWQETQYF; DNA: TGTGCCAGCAGTGTAGACAGGGGTTGGCAAGAGACCCAGTACTTC
V: TRBV30; D: TRBD1; J: TRBJ2-7; size: .; CDR3: CAWSPGTAPYEQYF; DNA: TGTGCCTGGAGCCCCGGGACAGCGCCCTACGAGCAGTACTTC
V: TRBV6-4; D: TRBD1; J: TRBJ1-5; size: .; CDR3: CASRTQGAWQPQHF; DNA: TGTGCCAGCAGGACGCAGGGGGCCTGGCAGCCCCAGCATTTT
V: TRBV27; D: TRBD1; J: TRBJ1-6; size: once; CDR3: CASSSDRENSPLHF; DNA: TGTGCCAGCAGTTCCGACAGGGAGAATTCACCCCTCCACTTT
V: TRBV11-2; D: .; J: TRBJ1-3; size: .; CDR3: CASSFGMGVDTIYF; DNA: TGTGCCAGCAGCTTCGGAATGGGCGTGGACACCATATATTTT
V: TRBV11-2; D: .; J: TRBJ1-3; size: .; CDR3: CASGYGTSGNTIYF; DNA: TGTGCCAGCGGATACGGGACCTCTGGAAACACCATATATTTT
V: TRBV7-2; D: .; J: TRBJ1-4; size: .; CDR3: CASSLSREKLFF; DNA: TGTGCCAGCAGCTTGTCGCGGGAAAAACTGTTTTTT
V: TRBV18; D: .; J: TRBJ2-3; size: once; CDR3: CASSQDGGLGDTQYF; DNA: TGTGCCAGCTCACAGGATGGCGGACTGGGAGATACGCAGTATTTT
V: TRBV9; D: .; J: TRBJ1-3; size: .; CDR3: CASSVEGIASRGTGSGNTIYF; DNA: TGTGCCAGCAGCGTAGAGGGTATCGCCTCTCGGGGCACGGGCTCTGGAAACACCATATATTTT
V: TRBV11-2; D: TRBD2; J: TRBJ2-2; size: .; CDR3: CASRRLAGGPSTGELFF; DNA: TGTGCCAGCAGGAGACTAGCGGGGGGGCCGAGCACCGGGGAGCTGTTTTTT
V: TRBV5-1; D: .; J: TRBJ2-1; size: .; CDR3: CASSPLAGTGGGNEQFF; DNA: TGCGCCAGCAGCCCCCTTGCCGGGACTGGCGGTGGTAATGAGCAGTTCTTC
V: TRBV27; D: TRBD1; J: TRBJ1-5; size: .; CDR3: CASSSAGGSNQPQHF; DNA: TGTGCCAGCAGTTCGGCAGGGGGAAGCAATCAGCCCCAGCATTTT
V: TRBV5-1; D: .; J: TRBJ1-1; size: .; CDR3: CASSLQGMNTEAFF; DNA: TGCGCCAGCAGCTTGCAGGGCATGAACACTGAAGCTTTCTTT
V: TRBV27; D: .; J: TRBJ1-6; size: .; CDR3: CASSLYSEPLHSPLHF; DNA: TGTGCCAGCAGCCTTTATAGTGAGCCCCTACATTCACCCCTCCACTTT
V: TRBV4-3; D: .; J: TRBJ1-4; size: .; CDR3: CASSHGRGRDEKLFF; DNA: TGCGCCAGCAGCCACGGCAGGGGAAGGGACGAAAAACTGTTTTTT
V: TRBV6-8; D: .; J: TRBJ2-7; size: .; CDR3: CASSTYEQYF; DNA: TGTGCCAGCAGTACGTACGAGCAGTACTTC
V: TRBV7-9; D: TRBD2; J: TRBJ2-3; size: .; CDR3: CASSLATGTRSTDTQYF; DNA: TGTGCCAGCAGCTTAGCGACCGGGACTAGAAGCACAGATACGCAGTATTTT
V: TRBV14; D: .; J: TRBJ2-5; size: .; CDR3: CASSQRGEETQYF; DNA: TGTGCCAGCAGCCAAAGGGGGGAAGAGACCCAGTACTTC
V: TRBV11-2; D: .; J: TRBJ1-2; size: .; CDR3: CASSFATGTLSDYGYTF; DNA: TGTGCCAGCAGCTTTGCTACCGGGACCCTGAGTGACTATGGCTACACCTTC
V: TRBV23-1; D: TRBD1; J: TRBJ2-7; size: .; CDR3: CASGRDRSYEQYF; DNA: TGCGCCAGCGGCCGGGACAGGAGCTACGAGCAGTACTTC
V: TRBV19; D: TRBD1; J: TRBJ2-7; size: .; CDR3: CASSLRDRVNEQYF; DNA: TGTGCCAGTAGTCTCCGGGACAGGGTCAACGAGCAGTACTTC
V: TRBV19; D: .; J: TRBJ1-2; size: .; CDR3: CASSIGTGNYGYTF; DNA: TGTGCCAGTAGTATAGGAACGGGGAACTATGGCTACACCTTC
V: TRBV4-3; D: TRBD1; J: TRBJ1-2; size: .; CDR3: CASSHYQTGQEYYGYTF; DNA: TGCGCCAGCAGCCACTACCAGACGGGACAGGAGTACTATGGCTACACCTTC
V: TRBV19; D: .; J: TRBJ1-1; size: .; CDR3: CASSYDKTEAFF; DNA: TGTGCCAGTAGTTATGACAAAACTGAAGCTTTCTTT
V: TRBV7-3; D: .; J: TRBJ1-2; size: .; CDR3: CASSLTRGSGYTF; DNA: TGTGCCAGCAGCTTAACGAGGGGTAGTGGCTACACCTTC
V: TRBV29-1; D: .; J: TRBJ2-4; size: .; CDR3: CSVLAGWDKNIQYF; DNA: TGCAGCGTTTTGGCAGGTTGGGACAAAAACATTCAGTACTTC
V: TRBV11-3; D: .; J: TRBJ2-2; size: .; CDR3: CASSLNTGELFF; DNA: TGTGCCAGCAGCTTAAACACCGGGGAGCTGTTTTTT
V: TRBV6-5; D: .; J: TRBJ1-1; size: .; CDR3: CASSNSGNTEAFF; DNA: TGTGCCAGCAGTAACAGCGGGAACACTGAAGCTTTCTTT
V: TRBV6-5; D: TRBD1; J: TRBJ1-6; size: .; CDR3: CASSTGGGNSPLHF; DNA: TGTGCCAGCAGTACAGGGGGCGGGAATTCACCCCTCCACTTT
V: TRBV19; D: TRBD2; J: TRBJ2-3; size: .; CDR3: CASSGLAWDTDTQYF; DNA: TGTGCCAGTAGTGGACTAGCCTGGGACACAGATACGCAGTATTTT
V: TRBV5-1; D: .; J: TRBJ2-7; size: .; CDR3: CASSLSPVGVDEQYF; DNA: TGCGCCAGCAGCTTGAGTCCTGTCGGGGTGGACGAGCAGTACTTC
V: TRBV10-1; D: TRBD2; J: TRBJ2-2; size: .; CDR3: CASSEGLAANTGELFF; DNA: TGCGCCAGCAGTGAGGGCCTAGCGGCGAACACCGGGGAGCTGTTTTTT
V: TRBV15; D: .; J: TRBJ2-1; size: .; CDR3: CATSRNYNEQFF; DNA: TGTGCCACCAGCAGAAACTACAATGAGCAGTTCTTC
V: TRBV19; D: TRBD2; J: TRBJ2-2; size: .; CDR3: CASSTRGGRVTGELFF; DNA: TGTGCCAGTAGTACCCGGGGGGGGCGAGTGACCGGGGAGCTGTTTTTT
V: TRBV19; D: .; J: TRBJ1-1; size: .; CDR3: CASTEGPEAFF; DNA: TGTGCCAGTACCGAGGGGCCTGAAGCTTTCTTT
V: TRBV5-1; D: .; J: TRBJ1-1; size: .; CDR3: CASSLTRNTEAFF; DNA: TGCGCCAGCAGCTTAACCAGGAACACTGAAGCTTTCTTT
V: TRBV5-1; D: .; J: TRBJ1-1; size: .; CDR3: CASSLGRTEAFF; DNA: TGCGCCAGCAGCTTGGGGCGGACTGAAGCTTTCTTT
V: TRBV29-1; D: TRBD1; J: TRBJ2-6; size: .; CDR3: CSVRDRPSGANVLTF; DNA: TGCAGCGTAAGGGACAGACCCTCTGGGGCCAACGTCCTGACTTTC
V: TRBV30; D: .; J: TRBJ2-7; size: .; CDR3: CAWSHEYPHEQYF; DNA: TGTGCCTGGAGTCACGAATACCCCCACGAGCAGTACTTC
V: TRBV7-8; D: .; J: TRBJ1-5; size: .; CDR3: CASSPTDYSNQPQHF; DNA: TGTGCCAGCAGCCCAACAGACTATAGCAATCAGCCCCAGCATTTT
V: TRBV15; D: .; J: TRBJ2-2; size: .; CDR3: CATRTTDSGNTGELFF; DNA: TGTGCCACCAGAACAACTGACAGTGGGAACACCGGGGAGCTGTTTTTT
V: TRBV29-1; D: TRBD2; J: TRBJ2-3; size: .; CDR3: CSVDSGGLHTDTQYF; DNA: TGCAGCGTAGATAGCGGGGGACTACACACAGATACGCAGTATTTT
V: TRBV18; D: .; J: TRBJ1-5; size: .; CDR3: CASSPWGSGEFSQPQHF; DNA: TGTGCCAGCTCACCATGGGGGTCAGGGGAGTTCAGTCAGCCCCAGCATTTT
V: TRBV28; D: .; J: TRBJ1-1; size: .; CDR3: CASKLGLSNTEAFF; DNA: TGTGCCAGCAAACTCGGGCTTTCCAACACTGAAGCTTTCTTT
V: TRBV19; D: TRBD1; J: TRBJ2-4; size: once; CDR3: CASTISAGGLAKNIQYF; DNA: TGTGCCAGTACCATCTCGGCAGGGGGTCTAGCCAAAAACATTCAGTACTTC